What follows are 3 T cell receptor beta chains derived from one specimen sequenced in a study of identifying expanded T cells in peripheral blood. TCRdb's table, derived via immunoSEQ multiplex PCR, lists solely in-frame clones and lacks some. The sample lists tens of thousands of clones; more than 70% were seen once. Specimen: blood. These receptors were obtained from a person aged 18 to 75 in good health.

The chain joins TRBV7-2 to TRBJ2-3; D perhaps matches TRBD2 (5 bases). The V gene's germline CDR1 is SGHTA and CDR2 FQGNSA. Trimming left V 4 bases short and J 4 bases short, with 12 bases between. The CDR3 is 14 amino acids. The CDR3 DNA reads TGTGCCAGCAGCTCCGATTATAGCGCAGATACGCAGTATTTT. Amino acids: CASSSDYSADTQYF.

This clone came up a few times. V is TRBV4-1 and J is TRBJ2-3, with 7 bases matching TRBD2. CDR1 and CDR2 from the germline V gene are MGHRA and YSYEKL. Trimming took 0 bases from V and 0 from J; bases not matched to a gene: 6. The CDR3 spans 17 residues. CDR3 sequence: CASSQDSGGSSTDTQYF. For the CDR3, the DNA is TGCGCCAGCAGCCAAGATTCCGGGGGGTCGAGCACAGATACGCAGTATTTT.

As for this clone: An end of the junction does not agree with germline; a read error may underlie this. The chain is built from TRBV28 and TRBJ2-3, with D possibly TRBD1 on 6 matching bases. This CDR3 spans 12 amino acids. Germline V lookup: CDR1 MDHEN, CDR2 SYDVKM. CDR3 sequence (DNA): TGTGCCAGCAGTCCAGGGGCGGCCCATACAGCTTTT. Translated, it gives CASSPGAAHTAF.